This T cell receptor beta chain came from a study of T cells after yellow fever vaccination (dated by TCRdb to between 2018 and 2021). Notes on the research overall: The SMART-Seq v4 Ultra Low Input RNA kit was used to prepare libraries from fractions with low cell numbers. The cohort comprised two healthy male donors, one aged 18 to 30 and one aged 30 to 40 years. Blood was collected at multiple timepoints before and after primary and secondary immunization, and bulk PBMC replicates and cell subsets were isolated. To follow T-cell clones before and after primary and booster YFV17D yellow fever vaccination, bulk TCR alpha and beta repertoires were sequenced over time.

TCR cDNA was synthesized by 5'RACE template switching, which introduced a universal primer site and unique molecular identifiers. Priming for cDNA synthesis came from both the TCR alpha and TCR beta constant segments. Library amplification involved two PCR steps, and the second step added sample barcodes and sequencing adapters. Sequencing of the libraries was done on either Illumina HiSeq 2500 (2x100 bp) or NovaSeq (2x150 bp). The paper's processing steps were these. MIGEC handled demultiplexing of reads and collapsing into UMI consensus sequences, while MiXCR performed V(D)J alignment. Using edgeR on replicate PBMC samples, clonotypes were called vaccine-responding if FDR was below 0.01 and the log2 fold change was above 5 up to day 15. Bulk clonotypes were assigned CD4 or CD8 identity according to which sequenced CD4 or CD8 repertoire held them at higher abundance. TCRdb reanalyzed the raw reads on its own, using fastp at Q25 for trimming and MiXCR for clone calling, and kept in-frame beta chains. CDR3 protein sequences are deduplicated, and each keeps its most common genes and DNA. The V and J calls, along with clone size, are taken from TCRdb and not from the paper's own processing. The sample yields about 300,000 distinct CDR3 sequences; around 7% were counted once. The top ten constitute 18% of the sample.

Results the study describes overall, beyond this receptor: A small fraction of clonotypes appeared in both the CD4 and CD8 compartments, likely as a result of convergent recombination. Compared with the primary T-cell response, the secondary T-cell response was faster but weaker, reaching its peak on day 5 rather than on day 15. After the booster, most of the clones that had expanded following primary vaccination were detected again (approximately 95% of CD4 and 80% to 90% of CD8), which suggests that memory was broadly maintained. Only a couple of donors were included in the study, so the extent to which the findings can be generalized is limited. Computational filtering was required because FACS-sorted repertoires could contain abundant contaminating clonotypes from the bulk population.

Cut back by 5 bases and 0 bases, the V and J ends lie 11 bases apart. CDR1 and CDR2, per the germline V gene, are MNHNS and SASEGT. From cysteine to phenylalanine, the CDR3 is 14 amino acids long. The entry retains the CDR3 DNA only, 42 bases that are in frame from base 1. The treatment or condition label, read with the paper, signifies: live attenuated yellow fever vaccine strain. At each blood-draw timepoint, two biological replicates of bulk PBMCs were obtained. A standard Ficoll-Paque protocol was used to isolate PBMCs from peripheral blood. RNA was extracted with TriZol from bulk PBMCs, CD4 and CD8 fractions, and dextramer-positive and dextramer-negative fractions. This clonotype showed up many times. The specificity of this receptor is unknown. Per-nucleotide qualities are absent, and no much larger clonotype sits a single base away.

The starting material was PBMCs, obtained approximately 47 days after the first yellow fever vaccination. This TCR derives from a man between 18 and 35 years old who received the YFV17D yellow fever vaccine. The V gene is TRBV6-1 and the J gene is TRBJ2-7, with TRBD1 tentatively as D gene (6 bases match). The nucleotide sequence reads TGTGCCAGCAGTCGAGCGACAGGCTCCTACGAGCAGTACTTC. It translates to CASSRATGSYEQYF.